The 19 T cell receptor beta chains below all came from one sample that was sequenced in a study of blood T cells in healthy people across ages. Through a sample-barcoded 5' primer and a J-beta primer mix, a second PCR was run for roughly 6 to 11 cycles. In TCRdb, the 5' RACE reads were re-called with MiXCR into one record per CDR3 protein. This sample carries approximately 810,000 distinct CDR3 sequences, roughly 26% of them seen once, and the ten largest clones take around 15%. Specimen: blood. Receptors originate from an elderly woman in good health.

This clonotype has ten or more counts. V is TRBV5-5 and J is TRBJ2-4, with 9 bases matching TRBD2. The CDR3 covers 15 residues. J lost 6 bases, V lost 4 bases, and 8 bases had no gene match. CDR1 and CDR2 (germline): SGHKS, YYEKEE (reference sequence). The CDR3 protein is CASSVPRAGGNIQYF. Written as DNA, the CDR3 is TGTGCCAGCAGCGTACCACGAGCGGGGGGAAACATTCAGTACTTC. Combining the CDR3 with reference TRBV5-5 and TRBJ2-4 gives the whole variable domain DAGVTQSPTHLIKTRGQQVTLRCSPISGHKSVSWYQQVLGQGPQFIFQYYEKEERGRGNFPDRFSARQFPNYSSELNVNALLLGDSALYLCASSVPRAGGNIQYFGAGTRLSVL.

This clonotype was counted ten times or more. This chain connects TRBV29-1 to TRBJ1-2; the D gene is possibly TRBD1 (5 bases). V was cut by 4 bases and J by 7 bases, with 10 bases left in between. The CDR3 totals 11 residues. Germline values: CDR1 SQVTM, CDR2 ANQGSEA. CDR3 in amino acids: CSVVKGTGYTF. For the CDR3, the DNA is TGCAGCGTTGTGAAAGGGACTGGCTACACCTTC.

This clonotype was found many times. The gene calls are TRBV27 and TRBJ2-1; possibly TRBD1 or TRBD2 for D (5 bases each). The CDR3 extends over 16 amino acids. V lost 0 bases, J lost 6 bases, and 15 bases lay in between. Germline V gene data show CDR1 as MNHEY and CDR2 as SMNVEV (reference sequence). The CDR3 bases are TGTGCCAGCAGTTTATCGGCTCCAGGGAGAGGCAATGAGCAGTTCTTC. The encoded protein is CASSLSAPGRGNEQFF.

This clonotype was found a few times. The rearrangement uses TRBV6-1 and TRBJ1-4, with D unclear. Germline-derived CDR1 and CDR2 are MNHNS and SASEGT. V was cut by 5 bases and J by 4 bases, with 2 bases left in between. CDR3 size: 11 residues. The CDR3 protein is CASSHNEKLFF. The CDR3 nucleotides are TGTGCCAGCAGTCATAATGAAAAACTGTTTTTT.

The J gene is TRBJ2-1, the V gene TRBV10-3; 14 bases are shared with TRBD2. The CDR3 totals 16 residues. The J segment lost 7 bases and the V segment lost 6 bases, leaving 8 bases of the junction unmatched. The germline V gene has CDR1 ENHRY and CDR2 SYGVKD. The CDR3 region is CAISPGLAGAANEQFF. The CDR3 nucleotides are TGTGCCATCAGCCCGGGACTAGCGGGAGCCGCGAATGAGCAGTTCTTC.

This chain links TRBV28 with TRBJ1-2, with 12 bases fitting TRBD1. The CDR3 covers 18 residues. Per germline, CDR1 MDHEN and CDR2 SYDVKM. The V gene end was trimmed by 3 bases and the J gene end by 1 base; junction bases not matched to a gene: 9. The CDR3 nucleotides are TGTGCCAGCAGTTTCGTGGGACAGGGGGCAGGGGGTAACTATGGCTACACCTTC. Its protein product is CASSFVGQGAGGNYGYTF.

J is TRBJ2-1 and V is TRBV7-9; possibly TRBD1 or TRBD2 for D (5 bases each). The V and J ends lost 0 bases and 10 bases respectively, with 16 bases between them. Germline V gene lookup returns CDR1 SEHNR and CDR2 FQNEAQ (reference sequence). The CDR3 extends over 15 amino acids. The CDR3 bases are TGTGCCAGCAGCTTAGCGAGGGCAGGGCAAGGGGAGCAGTTCTTC. As protein: CASSLARAGQGEQFF.

CDR3 amino acids: CASSRSGGTSTDTQYF. For the CDR3, the DNA is TGTGCCAGCAGCCGAAGCGGGGGCACTAGCACAGATACGCAGTATTTT. This sequence joins TRBV7-2 and TRBJ2-3; 8 bases align to TRBD2. The CDR3 runs to 16 residues. Looked up from germline, CDR1 is SGHTA and CDR2 is FQGNSA. V shed 5 bases and J 0 bases; nucleotides not matched to a gene: 7.

This clonotype has ten or more counts. The CDR3 reads CASSSRRAGGANVLTF. CDR3 coding DNA: TGTGCCAGCAGCTCCCGACGGGCTGGTGGGGCCAACGTCCTGACTTTC. The chain employs TRBV7-2 and TRBJ2-6; unclear D gene. Germline-derived CDR1 and CDR2 are SGHTA and FQGNSA. The CDR3 is 16 residues long. Trimming took 4 bases from V and 3 from J, leaving 13 bases between them.

Notes on this clonotype: At one end the junction does not follow the germline gene, possibly because of a read error. The chain carries TRBV7-2 and TRBJ1-4; D is possibly TRBD1 (5 bases). Germline CDR1 SGHTA, CDR2 FQGNSA. The CDR3 is 14 residues long. CDR3 sequence (DNA): TGTGCCAGCAGCTTAGTGGGGGAGTGTAAAAAACGGTTTTTT. Amino acids: CASSLVGECKKRFF.

This clonotype was seen many times. The gene calls are TRBV4-3 and TRBJ2-3; the match to TRBD2 covers 10 bases. V shed 2 bases and J 6 bases; nucleotides not matched to a gene: 11. The CDR3 is made up of 17 amino acids. Per germline, CDR1 LGHNA and CDR2 YSLEER. CDR3 region: CASSQSLGTSARDTQYF. In nucleotides, the CDR3 is TGCGCCAGCAGCCAATCCCTGGGGACTAGCGCCAGGGATACGCAGTATTTT.

At least ten counts were recorded for this clonotype. The rearrangement joins TRBV6-5 to TRBJ2-7; TRBD1 aligns across 7 bases. The germline V gene has CDR1 MNHEY and CDR2 SVGAGI. The CDR3 is made up of 13 amino acids. V shed 7 bases and J 4 bases; nucleotides not matched to a gene: 7. For the CDR3, the DNA is TGTGCCAGCACCGAGGGGGCGCGGTACGAGCAGTACTTC. It codes for CASTEGARYEQYF.

This clonotype appeared many times. The genes are TRBV7-6 and TRBJ2-1, with TRBD2 identical over 13 bases. The CDR3 is 20 residues long. Germline V CDR1 and CDR2: SGHVS, FNYEAQ. Trimming cost V 1 base and J 5 bases; bases outside gene matches: 14. As DNA, the CDR3 is TGTGCCAGCAGCTTAGAGCCCGGGACAGGGACTAGCGGGGCTAACAATGAGCAGTTCTTC. This gives the protein CASSLEPGTGTSGANNEQFF.

The V gene is TRBV6-6, the J gene TRBJ1-6, with 8 bases that match TRBD1. V dropped 5 bases and J dropped 10; count of bases not matched to a gene: 10. The CDR3 loop spans 15 amino acids. Germline assignment: CDR1 MNHNY and CDR2 SVGAGI (reference sequence). The chain's CDR3 is CASSHKDRENSPLHF. The CDR3 bases are TGTGCCAGCAGTCACAAGGACAGGGAGAACTCACCCCTCCACTTT.

This clonotype has more than one count but fewer than ten. Since a much larger clone is just one base distant, this may be a read error. The gene calls are TRBV7-2 and TRBJ2-5; TRBD2 matches 9 bases. This CDR3 region has 15 residues. Germline V CDR1 and CDR2: SGHTA, FQGNSA. The CDR3 reads CAGSLASGAQETQYF. The CDR3 nucleotides are TGTGCCGGCAGCTTGGCTAGCGGGGCGCAAGAGACCCAGTACTTC.

This clonotype was counted many times. This chain joins TRBV14 and TRBJ2-1, with D possibly called TRBD1 or TRBD2 (5 bases each). The V and J ends lost 5 bases and 4 bases respectively, with 12 bases between them. CDR3 length: 14 amino acids. The V gene's germline CDR1 is SGHDN and CDR2 FVKESK. Here the CDR3 reads CASSSRQRYNEQFF. The CDR3 nucleotides are TGTGCCAGCAGCTCCAGACAGCGGTACAATGAGCAGTTCTTC.

V is TRBV4-3 and J is TRBJ2-5, with D perhaps TRBD1 or TRBD2 (6 bases each). With 1 base removed from V and 11 bases from J, the gap between germline ends came to 20 bases. The CDR3 is 15 amino acids. Germline assignment: CDR1 LGHNA and CDR2 YSLEER. The DNA of the CDR3 is TGCGCCAGCAGCCAAGGGGGGGCCGACTTGATTGAGCAGTACTTC. It yields the protein CASSQGGADLIEQYF.

This clonotype was seen repeatedly, ten times or more. This chain links TRBV6-2 or TRBV6-3 with TRBJ2-4; D unclear. The CDR3 loop spans 13 amino acids. CDR1 is MNHEY, CDR2 SVGEGT, per germline. Trimming shortened V by 6 bases and J by 0 bases, and 6 bases separated the two germline ends. The CDR3 DNA follows: TGTGCCAGCAGCGAGATAGCCAAAAACATTCAGTACTTC. Encoded protein: CASSEIAKNIQYF.

The chain recombines TRBV28 with TRBJ1-5, with unresolved D. The CDR3 totals 13 residues. The V gene's germline CDR1 is MDHEN and CDR2 SYDVKM. V lost 7 bases to trimming and J lost 4 bases, with 11 bases between them. CDR3: CASTPAGNQPQHF. Here the CDR3 DNA reads TGTGCCAGCACCCCCGCTGGTAATCAGCCCCAGCATTTT.